These 30 T cell receptor beta chains came from one sample sequenced in a study of blood T cells in healthy people across ages. The second PCR ran about 7 to 12 cycles with a sample-barcoded 5' primer and J-beta primers. TCRdb reanalysed the 5' RACE reads using MiXCR and keeps one entry per CDR3 protein. This table holds hundreds of thousands of distinct CDR3 sequences, roughly 50% found once. Sequenced material: blood. These receptors all stem from a woman aged 60-75 years in good health.

This clonotype turned up a few times. The CDR3 DNA follows: TGCGCCAGCAGCCAAGGGAGAGACGGTGAAAAACTGTTTTTT. Residues: CASSQGRDGEKLFF. This chain joins TRBV4-3 and TRBJ1-4; D is undetermined. There are 14 residues in the CDR3. Germline CDR1 reads LGHNA; CDR2 reads YSLEER. Deletions cut 1 base from V and 7 bases from J, with 10 bases between.

This rearrangement joins TRBV28 to TRBJ1-3; D is perhaps TRBD1 (6 bases). The CDR3 is 15 residues long. Germline CDR1 MDHEN, CDR2 SYDVKM. V lost 6 bases, J lost 6 bases, and 18 bases lay in between. Here the CDR3 DNA reads TGTGCCAGCAGCCTCCCCCTCGGGGGGGCAAACACCATATATTTT. Protein: CASSLPLGGANTIYF.

There are many counts of this clonotype. The rearrangement links TRBV12-3 or TRBV12-4 to TRBJ1-1; TRBD1 might be the D (5 bases). This CDR3 has 15 residues. DNA for the CDR3: TGTGCTACAACTAAGCTGGTGCAGGGAAACACTGAAGCTTTCTTT. This gives the protein CATTKLVQGNTEAFF.

This clonotype was found a few times. V usage is TRBV29-1 and J usage is TRBJ2-5; possible D gene TRBD1, 5 bases. The CDR3 consists of 14 residues. The V end was cut by 1 base, the J end by 4 bases, with 13 bases between. CDR1 SQVTM and CDR2 ANQGSEA come from the germline V gene. CDR3 sequence: CSVEGVQGLETQYF. In DNA form, the CDR3 reads TGCAGCGTTGAAGGGGTTCAGGGATTAGAGACCCAGTACTTC.

Note on this clonotype: The junction and the germline gene differ at one end; a read error may be behind it. The chain recombines TRBV7-2 with TRBJ2-7; tentatively, D is TRBD1 or TRBD2 (5 bases each). This CDR3 has 15 residues. The germline V gene has CDR1 SGHTA and CDR2 FQGNSA. The DNA of the CDR3 is TGTGCCGGCAGCTTAGTAGAGGGGAGTACGTACGAGCAGTACTTC. It is translated as CAGSLVEGSTYEQYF.

The V and J genes are TRBV28 and TRBJ2-3; either TRBD1 or TRBD2 may fit D (5 bases each). CDR1 and CDR2 (germline): MDHEN, SYDVKM. Trimming stripped 2 bases from V and 2 bases from J, with 8 bases between. The CDR3 length is 14 residues. The CDR3 sequence: CASSLGGVTDTQYF. CDR3 in DNA: TGTGCCAGCAGTTTAGGGGGAGTCACAGATACGCAGTATTTT.

This chain uses TRBV29-1 with TRBJ2-5, with a tentative D call TRBD2 (6 bases). Germline CDR1 SQVTM, CDR2 ANQGSEA. V was trimmed by 1 base and J by 11 bases, leaving 14 bases between them. The CDR3 totals 12 residues. CDR3 protein: CSVEAGAVEQYF. The CDR3 coding sequence is TGCAGCGTTGAAGCGGGAGCGGTTGAGCAGTACTTC.

This sequence joins TRBV4-2 and TRBJ2-7; possibly TRBD1 for D (5 bases). Germline V gene data show CDR1 as LGHNA and CDR2 as YNFKEQ. The CDR3 is 16 amino acids. V was clipped by 4 bases and J by 0 bases, with 16 bases between them. The CDR3 region has the DNA TGTGCCAGCAGCCCGACAGTACTCCCCAGCTCCTACGAGCAGTACTTC. Translation gives CASSPTVLPSSYEQYF.

V is TRBV6-1 and J is TRBJ1-6; D is undetermined. Germline lookup yields CDR1 MNHNS and CDR2 SASEGT. V shed 6 bases and J shed 0 bases, with 18 bases lying between them. The CDR3 runs to 18 residues. The DNA for the CDR3 is TGTGCCAGCAGCCTCTATAAGGAAAGGGTCTCCTATAATTCACCCCTCCACTTT. Translating gives CASSLYKERVSYNSPLHF.

This clonotype was detected a few times. This chain connects TRBV4-3 to TRBJ2-1; D possibly corresponds to TRBD1 (5 bases). Germline CDR1 is LGHNA and CDR2 is YSLEER. Trimming cost V 2 bases and J 1 base, with 6 bases left between them. This CDR3 region has 14 residues. CDR3 protein: CASSQSGSYNEQFF. The CDR3, as DNA: TGCGCCAGCAGCCAATCAGGGTCCTACAATGAGCAGTTCTTC.

This clonotype was seen more than once but under ten times. DNA for the CDR3: TGCGCCAGCAGCCAAGAGGGGTTGGGGGGGAAAACGCAGTATTTT. It specifies CASSQEGLGGKTQYF. The chain links TRBV4-3 to TRBJ2-3, with 7 bases that match TRBD2. The junction had 9 bases not matched to a gene; V was cut back by 0 bases and J by 9 bases. Germline V lookup: CDR1 LGHNA, CDR2 YSLEER. CDR3 length: 15 residues.

The genes are TRBV6-5 and TRBJ2-1; 12 bases are a match to TRBD2. Germline CDR1 and CDR2: MNHEY and SVGAGI. V gave up 10 bases and J gave up 7 bases; unmatched junction bases: 8. This CDR3 is built from 14 residues. CDR3 DNA sequence: TGTGCCAACTTCTCTAGCGGGAGGGGGAATGAGCAGTTCTTC. Residues: CANFSSGRGNEQFF.

This clonotype has at least ten counts. CDR3 bases: TGCAGCGCCGCCAGAGGGAACACTGAAGCTTTCTTT. It encodes CSAARGNTEAFF. V is TRBV29-1 and J is TRBJ1-1; D gene uncertain. The CDR3 runs to 12 residues. Germline CDR1 is SQVTM and CDR2 is ANQGSEA. V dropped 7 bases and J dropped 1 base, with 10 bases sitting between them.

Only a few counts were recorded for this clonotype. The chain couples TRBV27 to TRBJ2-1; D is tentatively TRBD1 or TRBD2 (5 bases each). The CDR3 has 17 amino acids. V lost 0 bases and J 0 bases, leaving 12 bases between the germline ends. The V gene's germline CDR1 is MNHEY and CDR2 SMNVEV (reference sequence). The CDR3 DNA reads as TGTGCCAGCAGTTTATCTCTCGGGACGGTCTCCTACAATGAGCAGTTCTTC. This sequence encodes CASSLSLGTVSYNEQFF.

The table lists this clonotype with a few counts. The rearrangement joins TRBV12-3 or TRBV12-4 to TRBJ1-6; the D is unclear. The CDR3 sequence is 13 residues long. Trimming took off 2 bases at V and 9 bases at J, with 8 bases between the two ends. The CDR3 reads CASSLSESSPLHF. As DNA, the CDR3 is TGTGCCAGCAGTTTAAGCGAGAGTTCACCCCTCCACTTT.

The rearrangement uses TRBV7-9 and TRBJ2-5; 7 bases align to TRBD1. V shed 5 bases, J shed 2 bases, and the junction held 5 bases outside the gene matches. This CDR3 is built from 14 residues. Germline CDR1 reads SEHNR; CDR2 reads FQNEAQ (reference sequence). The CDR3 DNA is TGTGCCAGCAGCCTCCAACAGGGGCAAGAGACCCAGTACTTC. It translates to CASSLQQGQETQYF.

The chain joins TRBV4-2 to TRBJ2-5, with TRBD2 identical over 8 bases. Germline V gene lookup returns CDR1 LGHNA and CDR2 YNFKEQ. The CDR3 extends over 16 amino acids. V was clipped by 0 bases and J by 11 bases; unmatched bases: 14. The CDR3 spells CASSQEWGQRELEQYF. The DNA of the CDR3 is TGTGCCAGCAGCCAAGAGTGGGGCCAGCGGGAGTTAGAGCAGTACTTC.

The chain has TRBV7-3 and TRBJ2-1; TRBD2 aligns across 14 bases. The J call may be wrong; the DNA end is better matched by TRBJ2-7. The CDR3 length is 14 residues. Per the germline V gene, CDR1 is SGHTA and CDR2 is FQGTGA. CDR3 protein: CASAGLAGADEQYF. The CDR3 DNA reads as TGTGCCAGCGCGGGACTAGCGGGAGCAGATGAGCAGTACTTC.

The chain recombines TRBV7-6 with TRBJ2-3, with 12 bases that match TRBD2. The CDR3 covers 17 residues. The ends lost 5 bases at V and 1 base at J; junction bases unmatched: 7. Germline lookup yields CDR1 SGHVS and CDR2 FNYEAQ. As DNA, the CDR3 is TGTGCCAGCAGCCCCGGACTAGCGGGAACTGGCACAGATACGCAGTATTTT. This codes for CASSPGLAGTGTDTQYF. The full variable domain, rest sourced from reference TRBV7-6 and TRBJ2-3, is GAGVSQSPRYKVTKRGQDVALRCDPISGHVSLYWYRQALGQGPEFLTYFNYEAQQDKSGLPNDRFSAERPEGSISTLTIQRTEQRDSAMYRCASSPGLAGTGTDTQYFGPGTRLTVL.

The J gene is TRBJ1-2, the V gene TRBV10-2, with D tentatively TRBD1 (5 bases). Trimming pared 6 bases from V and 3 bases from J, leaving 11 bases between. The germline V gene has CDR1 WSHSY and CDR2 SAAADI. There are 13 residues in the CDR3. The CDR3 DNA sequence: TGCGCCAGCAGCTACGGGACTGACTATGGCTACACCTTC. Translating gives CASSYGTDYGYTF.

The gene calls are TRBV7-9 and TRBJ1-1, with 10 bases lining up with TRBD1. The V and J ends lost 5 bases and 0 bases, in that order; junction bases with no gene match: 12. Germline V CDR1 and CDR2: SEHNR, FQNEAQ (reference sequence). This CDR3 is built from 18 residues. DNA for the CDR3: TGTGCCAGCAGCCCCCTAGTGGGACAGGGGTTTATGAACACTGAAGCTTTCTTT. Translated: CASSPLVGQGFMNTEAFF.

This chain joins TRBV4-3 and TRBJ2-5, with 12 nucleotides matching TRBD2. V shed 2 bases, J shed 11 bases, and the junction held 12 bases outside the gene matches. Germline assignment: CDR1 LGHNA and CDR2 YSLEER. This CDR3 has 16 amino acids. The CDR3 reads CASSQLAGGSDSEQYF. DNA of the CDR3: TGCGCCAGCAGCCAACTAGCGGGAGGGTCAGACAGTGAGCAGTACTTC.

The chain employs TRBV6-5 and TRBJ1-1; TRBD1 matches 10 bases. Germline-derived CDR1 and CDR2 are MNHEY and SVGAGI. The V and J ends lost 4 bases and 2 bases, in that order; junction bases with no gene match: 7. The CDR3 length is 16 residues. For the CDR3, the DNA is TGTGCCAGCAGTTCCTCGGGACAGGGGAAAAACACTGAAGCTTTCTTT. Its protein is CASSSSGQGKNTEAFF.

This chain links TRBV9 with TRBJ1-1, with no clear D. The CDR3 loop spans 13 amino acids. Trimming left V 3 bases short and J 5 bases short, with 11 bases between. Germline V lookup: CDR1 SGDLS, CDR2 YYNGEE. Here the CDR3 DNA reads TGTGCCAGCAGCGGTGTTAGTCGGACTGAAGCTTTCTTT. Protein: CASSGVSRTEAFF.

The CDR3 is CASSQRTGTNTGELFF. Written as DNA, the CDR3 is TGTGCCAGCAGCCAACGGACAGGGACGAACACCGGGGAGCTGTTTTTT. The chain has TRBV4-2 and TRBJ2-2, with 8 positions matching TRBD1. Germline CDR1 reads LGHNA; CDR2 reads YNFKEQ. The CDR3 extends over 16 amino acids. V lost 2 bases to trimming and J lost 0 bases; unmatched junction nucleotides: 2.

This clonotype has a handful of counts. This chain connects TRBV29-1 to TRBJ1-2; D uncertain. The CDR3 length is 11 residues. The V and J ends lost 7 bases and 8 bases respectively, with 14 bases between them. Germline CDR1 reads SQVTM; CDR2 reads ANQGSEA. The CDR3 loop reads CSDNWGEGYTF. Written as DNA, the CDR3 is TGCAGCGACAATTGGGGAGAAGGCTACACCTTC. Variable domain in full (rest from reference TRBV29-1 and TRBJ1-2): SAVISQKPSRDICQRGTSLTIQCQVDSQVTMMFWYRQQPGQSLTLIATANQGSEATYESGFVIDKFPISRPNLTFSTLTVSNMSPEDSSIYLCSDNWGEGYTFGSGTRLTVV.

This rearrangement joins TRBV7-2 to TRBJ2-4, with D possibly being TRBD1 (6 bases). The J call could be wrong; TRBJ2-7 is a better fit for the DNA end. CDR1 is SGHTA, CDR2 FQGNSA, per germline. This CDR3 has 16 residues. CDR3 residues: CASSLDPDSDLYEQYF. The CDR3 nucleotides read TGTGCCAGCAGCTTAGACCCGGACAGCGACCTCTACGAGCAGTACTTC.

The chain has TRBV6-6 and TRBJ1-5; 8 nucleotides match TRBD1. Germline V gives CDR1 MNHNY, CDR2 SVGAGI (reference sequence). J lost 9 bases, V lost 8 bases, and 6 bases had no gene match. This CDR3 has 12 residues. The CDR3 spells CASGDRTWPQHF. DNA for the CDR3: TGTGCCAGCGGGGACAGGACGTGGCCCCAGCATTTT.

In this sample, this clonotype turned up a few times. The rearrangement joins TRBV12-3 or TRBV12-4 to TRBJ2-4, with 9 nucleotides matching TRBD1. Unmatched junction bases numbered 16, after V lost 6 bases and J lost 13 bases. The CDR3 contains 15 residues. CDR3 nucleotide sequence: TGTGCCAGCAGCACAACAGGGGGCCTCTACAATGAGCAGTACTTC. This encodes CASSTTGGLYNEQYF.

The chain uses TRBV14 and TRBJ2-3; 13 bases map to TRBD2. There are 17 residues in the CDR3. The germline V gene encodes CDR1 SGHDN and CDR2 FVKESK. V shed 4 bases, J shed 5 bases, and the junction held 9 bases outside the gene matches. DNA of the CDR3: TGTGCCAGCAGCCCTATTCGGGGACTAGCGGGATTAGATACGCAGTATTTT. This encodes CASSPIRGLAGLDTQYF.